The 17 T cell receptor beta chains below were found in one sample sequenced in a study of siplizumab effects on memory and regulatory T cells. TCRdb keeps only in-frame clones here, not all; method: immunoSEQ multiplex PCR. The sample has around 68,000 clones, over 80% seen once. The sequencing sample was made of Tregs sorted from blood. The receptors here all came from a human donor in good health.

This sequence joins TRBV19 and TRBJ2-1; 7 bases map to TRBD2. This CDR3 has 14 amino acids. Trimming removed 8 bases from V and 0 bases from J; junction bases left unmatched: 4. Germline assignment: CDR1 LNHDA and CDR2 SQIVND (reference sequence). CDR3 in DNA: TGTGCCAGTTTAGCGGGTAGCTCCTACAATGAGCAGTTCTTC. Protein product: CASLAGSSYNEQFF. The variable domain in full, with the rest retrieved from reference TRBV19 and TRBJ2-1, is DGGITQSPKYLFRKEGQNVTLSCEQNLNHDAMYWYRQDPGQGLRLIYYSQIVNDFQKGDIAEGYSVSREKKESFPLTVTSAQKNPTAFYLCASLAGSSYNEQFFGPGTRLTVL.

V is TRBV20-1 and J is TRBJ2-3, with no clear D. CDR1 and CDR2 (germline): DFQATT, SNEGSKA (reference sequence). Trimming stripped 6 bases from V and 3 bases from J, with 4 bases between. This CDR3 contains 10 residues. DNA for the CDR3: TGCAGTGCCAGGACAGATACGCAGTATTTT. This codes for CSARTDTQYF.

V is TRBV6-6 and J is TRBJ2-1; the match to TRBD2 covers 7 bases. The germline V gene encodes CDR1 MNHNY and CDR2 SVGAGI (reference sequence). V lost 0 bases and J lost 4; bases outside the gene matches: 3. The CDR3 is 15 residues long. The CDR3 DNA reads TGTGCCAGCAGTTACTCGGCTAGCGGATACAATGAGCAGTTCTTC. Its translation: CASSYSASGYNEQFF.

The CDR3: CASSLEGADTEAFF. The CDR3 bases are TGCGCCAGCAGCTTGGAAGGGGCGGACACTGAAGCTTTCTTT. The chain recombines TRBV5-1 with TRBJ1-1; D might be TRBD1 (5 bases). This CDR3 region has 14 residues. Trimming took off 0 bases at V and 3 bases at J, with 9 bases between the two ends. The germline gives CDR1 SGHRS, CDR2 YFSETQ.

The gene calls are TRBV5-1 and TRBJ2-3; D remains ambiguous. Germline-derived CDR1 and CDR2 are SGHRS and YFSETQ. The CDR3 covers 11 residues. Trimming took off 6 bases at V and 5 bases at J, with 7 bases between the two ends. The CDR3 spells CASTFRDTQYF. The CDR3 region has the DNA TGCGCCAGCACTTTTAGAGATACGCAGTATTTT.

This clone was detected only once. The chain couples TRBV7-2 to TRBJ2-7, with 7 nucleotides matching TRBD1. The CDR3 length is 13 residues. Trimming at V came to 5 bases and at J to 4 bases, leaving 5 bases not matched to a gene. CDR1 SGHTA and CDR2 FQGNSA come from the germline V gene. The CDR3 spells CASSRDSPYEQYF. In DNA form, the CDR3 reads TGTGCCAGCAGCCGGGACAGCCCGTACGAGCAGTACTTC.

The chain combines TRBV5-4 with TRBJ2-1, with TRBD2 matching 13 bases. Unmatched junction bases numbered 0, after V lost 0 bases and J lost 6 bases. CDR3 length: 15 residues. From germline, CDR1 is SGHNT and CDR2 YYREEE (reference sequence). The CDR3 DNA is TGTGCCAGCAGCTTGGGACTAGCGGGAGGCAATGAGCAGTTCTTC. This codes for CASSLGLAGGNEQFF. The variable domain in full, completed from reference TRBV5-4 and TRBJ2-1, reads ETGVTQSPTHLIKTRGQQVTLRCSSQSGHNTVSWYQQALGQGPQFIFQYYREEENGRGNFPPRFSGLQFPNYSSELNVNALELDDSALYLCASSLGLAGGNEQFFGPGTRLTVL.

The CDR3 protein is CASSPPGATQYF. The CDR3 bases are TGTGCCAGCTCACCCCCGGGGGCGACCCAGTACTTC. The chain couples TRBV18 to TRBJ2-5; D may match TRBD1 or TRBD2 (6 bases each). V was clipped by 3 bases and J by 7 bases, with 9 bases between them. In germline, CDR1 is KGHSH, CDR2 LQKENI. CDR3 size: 12 residues.

The gene calls are TRBV4-1 and TRBJ1-5, with TRBD1 identical over 7 bases. This CDR3 has 17 amino acids. The germline gives CDR1 MGHRA, CDR2 YSYEKL. V lost 3 bases, J lost 0 bases, and 8 bases stayed unmatched. The CDR3 here is CASSQATGARSNQPQHF. The CDR3 DNA reads TGCGCCAGCAGCCAGGCCACAGGGGCCCGTAGCAATCAGCCCCAGCATTTT.

The rearrangement uses TRBV5-1 and TRBJ2-3; 13 bases agree with TRBD2. V gave up 2 bases and J gave up 4 bases; unmatched junction bases: 4. The germline V gene encodes CDR1 SGHRS and CDR2 YFSETQ. The CDR3 length is 16 residues. This CDR3 reads CASSFTSGRAPDTQYF. The CDR3 nucleotides are TGCGCCAGCAGCTTTACTAGCGGGAGGGCACCAGATACGCAGTATTTT.

This chain uses TRBV6-5 with TRBJ1-1; no clear D. Germline V CDR1 and CDR2: MNHEY, SVGAGI. The CDR3 loop spans 13 amino acids. V was trimmed by 6 bases and J by 1 base, leaving 9 bases between them. The CDR3 coding sequence is TGTGCCAGCAGAACTACACGGAACACTGAAGCTTTCTTT. Its translation: CASRTTRNTEAFF.

J is TRBJ2-7 and V is TRBV4-1; TRBD1 might be the D (6 bases). CDR3 length equals 16 residues. Germline loops: CDR1 MGHRA, CDR2 YSYEKL. Trimming removed 4 bases at V and 5 bases at J, with 21 bases between. The CDR3 loop reads CASSPTTGFQPDEQYF. DNA of the CDR3: TGCGCCAGCAGCCCGACAACAGGGTTTCAGCCTGACGAGCAGTACTTC.

The chain is built from TRBV13 and TRBJ2-3, with 9 bases identical to TRBD2. The germline V gene has CDR1 PRHDT and CDR2 FYEKMQ (reference sequence). The V segment lost 3 bases and the J segment 1 base; nucleotides outside the gene matches: 17. The CDR3 contains 20 residues. Written as DNA, the CDR3 is TGTGCCAGCAGCTTGAAGCGGGAGGCCCAATCAAGAAGGGGCACAGATACGCAGTATTTT. Protein product: CASSLKREAQSRRGTDTQYF.

The J gene is TRBJ2-1, the V gene TRBV7-9; 12 bases align to TRBD1. From germline, CDR1 is SEHNR and CDR2 FQNEAQ (reference sequence). The ends lost 0 bases at V and 5 bases at J; junction bases unmatched: 11. The CDR3 is 19 residues long. For the CDR3, the DNA is TGTGCCAGCAGCTTAGCGGGACAGGGGGCGAGAGTGGGTCACAATGAGCAGTTCTTC. Protein: CASSLAGQGARVGHNEQFF.

A single count supports this clone. The genes are TRBV4-2 and TRBJ2-3; TRBD1 matches at 9 bases. The V and J ends lost 4 bases and 6 bases, in that order; junction bases with no gene match: 14. Germline loops: CDR1 LGHNA, CDR2 YNFKEQ. The CDR3 length is 17 residues. CDR3 DNA sequence: TGTGCCAGCAGCCTCTATCCTTTATCCGGGACAGGGGATACGCAGTATTTT. This codes for CASSLYPLSGTGDTQYF.

This sequence joins TRBV7-6 and TRBJ2-3; no clear D gene. The germline V gene has CDR1 SGHVS and CDR2 FNYEAQ. The CDR3 spans 12 residues. Trimming took off 2 bases at V and 6 bases at J, with 6 bases between the two ends. CDR3 sequence: CASSLRPDTQYF. CDR3 nucleotide sequence: TGTGCCAGCAGCTTACGACCCGATACGCAGTATTTT.

The chain combines TRBV27 with TRBJ2-2; the D gene is possibly TRBD2 (5 bases). The germline V and J ends were trimmed by 0 bases and 1 base, with 12 bases remaining between them. Germline V lookup: CDR1 MNHEY, CDR2 SMNVEV (reference sequence). The CDR3 loop spans 17 amino acids. The CDR3 DNA sequence: TGTGCCAGCAGTTTATCGGCGGTAGCGCAGAACACCGGGGAGCTGTTTTTT. This encodes CASSLSAVAQNTGELFF.